Sequencing of this T cell receptor (beta chain) was carried out in a study of T-cell memory formation after mild COVID-19. CDR3 length equals 15 residues. Trimming cost V 4 bases and J 1 base, with 11 bases left between them. The germline V gene encodes CDR1 SGHAT and CDR2 FQNNGV. MiXCR, run by TCRdb on the 5' RACE reads, gives a single entry per CDR3 protein. This sample has some 200,000 distinct CDR3 sequences, with about 21% found just once. This TCR was recovered from an adult woman who had mild COVID-19 (a few samples of this study predate the infection). Cell type and time point are not known. J is TRBJ1-3 and V is TRBV11-2; D is possibly TRBD1 (5 bases). Source material: PBMCs or a T cell subset sorted from them (not recorded which). The CDR3 DNA sequence: TGTGCCAGCAGCTCGGGCGGGGGTTCTGGAAACACCATATATTTT. This sequence encodes CASSSGGGSGNTIYF.